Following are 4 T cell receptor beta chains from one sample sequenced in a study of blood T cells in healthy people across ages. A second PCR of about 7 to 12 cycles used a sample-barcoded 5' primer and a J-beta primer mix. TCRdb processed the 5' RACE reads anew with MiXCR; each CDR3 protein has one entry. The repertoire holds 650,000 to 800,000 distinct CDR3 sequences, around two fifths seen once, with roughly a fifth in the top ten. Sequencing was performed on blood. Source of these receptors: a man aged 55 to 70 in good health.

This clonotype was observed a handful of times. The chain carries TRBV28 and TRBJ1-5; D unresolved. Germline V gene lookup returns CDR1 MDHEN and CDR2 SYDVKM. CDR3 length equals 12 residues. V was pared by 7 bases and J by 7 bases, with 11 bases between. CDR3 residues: CASKVTGQPQHF. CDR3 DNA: TGTGCCAGCAAGGTTACCGGGCAGCCCCAGCATTTT.

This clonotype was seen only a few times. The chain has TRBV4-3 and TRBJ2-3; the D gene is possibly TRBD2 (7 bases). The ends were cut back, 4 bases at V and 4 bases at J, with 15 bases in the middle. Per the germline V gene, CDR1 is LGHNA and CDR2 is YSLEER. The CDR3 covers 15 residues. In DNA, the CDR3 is TGCGCCAGCAGCCCCCTCCGGGGGGCGGCAGATACGCAGTATTTT. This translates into CASSPLRGAADTQYF.

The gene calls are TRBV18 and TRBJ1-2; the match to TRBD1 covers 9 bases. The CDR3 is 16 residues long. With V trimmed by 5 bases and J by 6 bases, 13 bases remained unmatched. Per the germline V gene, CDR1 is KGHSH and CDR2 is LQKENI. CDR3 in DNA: TGTGCCAGCTCAAACCGGGACAGGGACCTTCTCGATGGCTACACCTTC. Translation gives CASSNRDRDLLDGYTF.

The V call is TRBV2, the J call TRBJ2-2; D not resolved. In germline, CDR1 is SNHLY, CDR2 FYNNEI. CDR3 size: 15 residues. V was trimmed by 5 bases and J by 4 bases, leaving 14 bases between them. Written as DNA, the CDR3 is TGTGCCAGCAGTCTAGTCGCATCCCCCACCGGGGAGCTGTTTTTT. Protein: CASSLVASPTGELFF.